The 5 T cell receptor beta chains below come from one sample, sequenced in a study of cytomegalovirus exposure and HLA in healthy donors. The PCR contained 60 Vbeta and 13 Jbeta primers. The data were produced by immunoSEQ multiplex PCR, yet TCRdb's version contains in-frame clones alone and is incomplete. The table has about 160,000 clones, 65% to 90% seen once. Sequenced input: PBMCs. These receptors were collected from a human donor in good health.

This chain connects TRBV25-1 to TRBJ2-5, with 9 bases fitting TRBD2. With V trimmed by 2 bases and J by 1 base, 8 bases remained unmatched. Germline V lookup: CDR1 MGHDK, CDR2 SYGVNS. CDR3 length equals 17 residues. In DNA, the CDR3 is TGTGCCAGCAGTGAACGTCAGATAGCGGGGGCCCAAGAGACCCAGTACTTC. It yields the protein CASSERQIAGAQETQYF.

This chain connects TRBV6-4 to TRBJ2-2; 8 bases are a match to TRBD2. CDR1 is MRHNA and CDR2 is SNTAGT in the germline V gene. This CDR3 is 14 amino acids long. The trim removed 2 bases at V and 4 bases at J, leaving 0 bases unmatched. The CDR3, as DNA: TGTGCCAGCAGTGACGGACTAGCCACCGGGGAGCTGTTTTTT. Protein: CASSDGLATGELFF.

This clone was recorded a few times. Written as DNA, the CDR3 is TGTGCCAGTAGTATTTCCAGGAACACTGAAGCTTTCTTT. Translating it yields CASSISRNTEAFF. This chain uses TRBV19 with TRBJ1-1; D call uncertain. This CDR3 contains 13 residues. V was pared by 3 bases and J by 1 base, with 6 bases between. CDR1 is LNHDA and CDR2 is SQIVND in the germline V gene (reference sequence).

This clone has just one count. The V and J genes are TRBV29-1 and TRBJ2-5; a possible D gene is TRBD2 (6 bases). The CDR3 contains 11 residues. V was shortened by 6 bases and J by 10 bases, with 15 bases between the two germline ends. Germline V lookup: CDR1 SQVTM, CDR2 ANQGSEA. CDR3 residues: CSVGHMGGQYF. The CDR3, as DNA: TGCAGCGTAGGACACATGGGGGGCCAGTACTTC.

V and J are TRBV4-3 and TRBJ1-1; TRBD1 matches at 7 bases. This CDR3 contains 16 residues. V was pared by 0 bases and J by 0 bases, with 4 bases of the junction left unmatched. Germline CDR1 reads LGHNA; CDR2 reads YSLEER. The CDR3 loop reads CASSQDRDRMNTEAFF. CDR3 DNA: TGCGCCAGCAGCCAAGATCGGGACAGAATGAACACTGAAGCTTTCTTT.